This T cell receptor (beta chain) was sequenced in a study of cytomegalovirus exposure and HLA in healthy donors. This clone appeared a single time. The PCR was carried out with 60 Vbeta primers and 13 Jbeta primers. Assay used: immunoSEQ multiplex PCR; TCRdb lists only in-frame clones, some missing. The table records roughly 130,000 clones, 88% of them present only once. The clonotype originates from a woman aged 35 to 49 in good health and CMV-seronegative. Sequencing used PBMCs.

CDR3 sequence reads: CASSVSELHYEQYF. The CDR3 DNA follows: TGTGCCAGCAGTGTATCGGAGCTTCACTACGAGCAGTACTTC. The chain employs TRBV25-1 and TRBJ2-7; no clear D. V lost 4 bases and J 3 bases, leaving 13 bases between the germline ends. This CDR3 is built from 14 residues. Per germline, CDR1 MGHDK and CDR2 SYGVNS.